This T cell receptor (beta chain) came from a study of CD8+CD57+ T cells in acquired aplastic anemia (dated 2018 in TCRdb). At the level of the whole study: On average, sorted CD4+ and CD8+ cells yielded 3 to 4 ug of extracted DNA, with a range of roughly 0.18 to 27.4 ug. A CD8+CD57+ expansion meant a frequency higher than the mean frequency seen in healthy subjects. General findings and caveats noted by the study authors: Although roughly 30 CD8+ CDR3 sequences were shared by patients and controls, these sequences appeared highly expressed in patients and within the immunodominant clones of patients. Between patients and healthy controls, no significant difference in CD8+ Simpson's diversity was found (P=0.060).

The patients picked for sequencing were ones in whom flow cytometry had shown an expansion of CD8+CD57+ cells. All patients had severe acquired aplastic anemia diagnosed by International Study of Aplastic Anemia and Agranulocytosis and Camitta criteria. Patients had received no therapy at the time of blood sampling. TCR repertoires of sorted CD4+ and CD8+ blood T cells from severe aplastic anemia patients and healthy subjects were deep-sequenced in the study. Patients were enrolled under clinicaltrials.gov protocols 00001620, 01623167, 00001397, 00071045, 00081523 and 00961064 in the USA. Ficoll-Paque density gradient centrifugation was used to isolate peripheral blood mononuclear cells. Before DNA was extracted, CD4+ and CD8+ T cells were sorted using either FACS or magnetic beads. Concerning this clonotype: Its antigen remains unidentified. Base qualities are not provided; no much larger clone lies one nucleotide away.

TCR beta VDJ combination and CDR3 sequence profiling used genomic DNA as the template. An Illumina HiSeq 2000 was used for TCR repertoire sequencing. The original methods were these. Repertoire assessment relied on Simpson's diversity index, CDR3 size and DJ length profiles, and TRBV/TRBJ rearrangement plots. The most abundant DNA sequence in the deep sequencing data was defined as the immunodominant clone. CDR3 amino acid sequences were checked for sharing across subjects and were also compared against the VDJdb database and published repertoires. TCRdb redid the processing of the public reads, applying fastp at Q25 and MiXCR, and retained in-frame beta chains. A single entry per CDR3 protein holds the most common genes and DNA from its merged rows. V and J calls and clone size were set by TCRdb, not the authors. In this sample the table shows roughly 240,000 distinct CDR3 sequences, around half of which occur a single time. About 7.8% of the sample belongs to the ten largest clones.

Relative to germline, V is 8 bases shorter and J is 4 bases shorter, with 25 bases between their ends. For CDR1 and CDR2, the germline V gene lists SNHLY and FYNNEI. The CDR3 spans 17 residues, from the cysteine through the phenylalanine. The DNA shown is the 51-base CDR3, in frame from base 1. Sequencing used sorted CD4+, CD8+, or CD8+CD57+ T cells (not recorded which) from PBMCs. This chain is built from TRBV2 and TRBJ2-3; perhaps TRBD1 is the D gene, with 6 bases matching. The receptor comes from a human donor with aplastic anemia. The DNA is TGTGCCAGCGTAAACAGGGACGTGGTCACAAGGGCAGATACGCAGTATTTT. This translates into CASVNRDVVTRADTQYF.